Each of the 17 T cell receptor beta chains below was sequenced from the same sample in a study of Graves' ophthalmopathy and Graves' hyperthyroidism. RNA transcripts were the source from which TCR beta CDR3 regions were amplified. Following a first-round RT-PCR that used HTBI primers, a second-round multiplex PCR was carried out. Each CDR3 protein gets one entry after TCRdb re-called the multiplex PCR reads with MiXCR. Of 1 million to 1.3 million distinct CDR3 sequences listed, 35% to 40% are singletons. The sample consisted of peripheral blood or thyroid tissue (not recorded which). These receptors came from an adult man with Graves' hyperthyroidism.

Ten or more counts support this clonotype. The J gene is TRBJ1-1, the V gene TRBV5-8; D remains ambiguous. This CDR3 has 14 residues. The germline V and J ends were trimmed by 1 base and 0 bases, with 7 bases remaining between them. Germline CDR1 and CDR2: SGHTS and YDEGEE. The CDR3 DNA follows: TGTGCCAGCAGCTTGCGCCCTTTGAACACTGAAGCTTTCTTT. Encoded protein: CASSLRPLNTEAFF.

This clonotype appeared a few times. For the CDR3, the DNA is TGTGCCAGCAGTCCTTATGCTGACAGGGGCGCCCAGCATTTT. This sequence encodes CASSPYADRGAQHF. This chain joins TRBV12-3 or TRBV12-4 and TRBJ1-5, with 8 nucleotides matching TRBD1. The CDR3 runs to 14 residues. V dropped 5 bases and J dropped 11; count of bases not matched to a gene: 11.

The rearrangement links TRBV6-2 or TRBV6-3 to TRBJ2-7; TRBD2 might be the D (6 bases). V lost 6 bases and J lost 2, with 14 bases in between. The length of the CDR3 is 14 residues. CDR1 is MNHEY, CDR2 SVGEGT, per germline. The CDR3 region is CASSSPGVAYEQYF. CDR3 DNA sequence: TGTGCCAGCAGCTCCCCGGGGGTAGCCTACGAGCAGTACTTC.

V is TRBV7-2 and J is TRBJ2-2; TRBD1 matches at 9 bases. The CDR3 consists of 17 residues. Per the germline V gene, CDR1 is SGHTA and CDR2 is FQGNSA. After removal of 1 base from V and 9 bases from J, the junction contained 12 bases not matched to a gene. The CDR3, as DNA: TGTGCCAGCAGCTTAGGGGGGACAGGGATGATTCTACGGGAGCTGTTTTTT. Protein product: CASSLGGTGMILRELFF.

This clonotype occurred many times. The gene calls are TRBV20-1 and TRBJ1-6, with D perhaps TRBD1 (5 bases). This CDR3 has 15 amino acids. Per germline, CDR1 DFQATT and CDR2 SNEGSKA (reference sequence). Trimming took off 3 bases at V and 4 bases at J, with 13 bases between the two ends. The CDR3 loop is CSASRGRGYNSPLHF. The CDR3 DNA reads TGCAGTGCTAGTAGGGGCCGGGGGTATAATTCACCCCTCCACTTT.

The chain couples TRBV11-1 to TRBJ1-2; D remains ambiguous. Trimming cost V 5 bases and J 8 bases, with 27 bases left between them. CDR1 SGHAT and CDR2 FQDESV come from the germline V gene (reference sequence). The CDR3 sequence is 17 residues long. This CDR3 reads CASSRIVGPTGSKGYTF. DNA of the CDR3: TGTGCCAGCAGCCGAATCGTAGGGCCGACGGGCTCTAAGGGCTACACCTTC.

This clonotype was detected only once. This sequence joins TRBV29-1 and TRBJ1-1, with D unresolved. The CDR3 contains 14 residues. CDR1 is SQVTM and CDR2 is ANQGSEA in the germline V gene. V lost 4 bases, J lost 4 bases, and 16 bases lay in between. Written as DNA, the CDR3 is TGCAGCGTTGTTCCCCTCCGCCGGGGCACTGAAGCTTTCTTT. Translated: CSVVPLRRGTEAFF.

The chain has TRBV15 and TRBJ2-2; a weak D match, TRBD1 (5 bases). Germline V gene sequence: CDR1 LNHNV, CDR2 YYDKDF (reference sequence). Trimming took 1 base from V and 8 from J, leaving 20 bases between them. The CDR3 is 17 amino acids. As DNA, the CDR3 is TGTGCCACCAGCAGAGCGGCCTCGGCAGGGAAAGCTGGGGAGCTGTTTTTT. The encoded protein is CATSRAASAGKAGELFF.

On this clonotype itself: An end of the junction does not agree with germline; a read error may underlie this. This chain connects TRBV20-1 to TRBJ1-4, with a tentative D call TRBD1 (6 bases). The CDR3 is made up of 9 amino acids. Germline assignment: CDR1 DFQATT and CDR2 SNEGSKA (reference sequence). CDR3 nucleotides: TGCAGTGCTAGCCCCAGGGGTTGTTTT. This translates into CSASPRGCF.

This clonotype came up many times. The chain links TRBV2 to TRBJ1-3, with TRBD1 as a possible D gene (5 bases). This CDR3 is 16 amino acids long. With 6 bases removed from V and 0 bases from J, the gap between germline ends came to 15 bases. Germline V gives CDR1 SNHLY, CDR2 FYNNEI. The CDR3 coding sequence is TGTGCCAGCAGAGCACGGGACGGTAGCTCTGGAAACACCATATATTTT. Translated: CASRARDGSSGNTIYF.

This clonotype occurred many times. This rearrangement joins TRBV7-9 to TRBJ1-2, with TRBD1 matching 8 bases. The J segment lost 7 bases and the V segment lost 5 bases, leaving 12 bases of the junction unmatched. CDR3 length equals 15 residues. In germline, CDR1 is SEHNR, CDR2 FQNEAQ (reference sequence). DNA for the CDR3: TGTGCCAGCAGCCCCGCCGCGACAGGGGCGGCTGGCTACACCTTC. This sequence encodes CASSPAATGAAGYTF.

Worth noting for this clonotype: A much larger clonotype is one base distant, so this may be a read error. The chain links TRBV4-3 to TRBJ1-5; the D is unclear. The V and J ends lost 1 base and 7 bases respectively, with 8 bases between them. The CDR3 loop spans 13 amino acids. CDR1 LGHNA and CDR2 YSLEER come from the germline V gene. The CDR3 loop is CASSQGKSQPQHF. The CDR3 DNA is TGCGCCAGCAGCCAAGGGAAATCGCAGCCCCAGCATTTT.

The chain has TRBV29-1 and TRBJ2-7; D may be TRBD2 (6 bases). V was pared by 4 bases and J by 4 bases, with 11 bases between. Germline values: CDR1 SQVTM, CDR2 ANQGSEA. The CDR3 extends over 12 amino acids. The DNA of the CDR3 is TGCAGCGTTGTAGCGGAGGATTACGAGCAGTACTTC. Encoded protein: CSVVAEDYEQYF.

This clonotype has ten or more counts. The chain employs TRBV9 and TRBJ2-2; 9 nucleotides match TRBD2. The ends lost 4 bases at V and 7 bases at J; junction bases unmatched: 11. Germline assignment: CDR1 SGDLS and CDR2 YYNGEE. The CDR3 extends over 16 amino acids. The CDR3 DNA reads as TGTGCCAGCAGCCCCCGTCTTAGCGGGAGCGTCGGGGAGCTGTTTTTT. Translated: CASSPRLSGSVGELFF.

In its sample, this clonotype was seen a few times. The CDR3 loop is CATSRAQGAGNQPQHF. Here the CDR3 DNA reads TGTGCCACCAGCAGAGCTCAGGGGGCTGGCAATCAGCCCCAGCATTTT. The chain uses TRBV15 and TRBJ1-5, with 8 positions matching TRBD1. V dropped 1 base and J dropped 2; count of bases not matched to a gene: 4. The germline V gene has CDR1 LNHNV and CDR2 YYDKDF (reference sequence). This CDR3 is built from 16 residues.

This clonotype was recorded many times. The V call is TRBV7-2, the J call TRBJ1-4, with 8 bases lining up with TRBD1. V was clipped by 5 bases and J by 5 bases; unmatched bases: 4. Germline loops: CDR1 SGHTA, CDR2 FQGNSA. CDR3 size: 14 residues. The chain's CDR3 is CASSARTGNEKLFF. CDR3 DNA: TGTGCCAGCAGCGCACGGACAGGGAATGAAAAACTGTTTTTT.

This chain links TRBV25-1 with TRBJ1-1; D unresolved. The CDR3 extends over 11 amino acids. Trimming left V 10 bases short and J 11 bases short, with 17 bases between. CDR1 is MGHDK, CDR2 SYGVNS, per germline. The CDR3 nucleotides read TGTGCCACCTCGGGAGGATTGGATGCTTTCTTT. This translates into CATSGGLDAFF. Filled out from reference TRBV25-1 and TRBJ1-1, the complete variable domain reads EADIYQTPRYLVIGTGKKITLECSQTMGHDKMYWYQQDPGMELHLIHYSYGVNSTEKGDLSSESTVSRIRTEHFPLTLESARPSHTSQYLCATSGGLDAFFGQGTRLTVV.